This T cell receptor beta chain appears in the sequencing data of a study of T cells in Graves' hyperthyroidism and ophthalmopathy. Using RNA transcripts as the source, TCR beta CDR3 regions were amplified. TCR CDR3 regions were first amplified by RT-PCR with HTBI primers. TCRdb reprocessed the multiplex PCR reads with MiXCR, giving one entry per CDR3 protein. Among around 700,000 distinct CDR3 sequences listed, around 19% were seen once. The V gene lost 5 bases and the J gene lost 3 bases, with 17 bases spanning the gap. Germline lookup yields CDR1 WSHSY and CDR2 SAAADI. CDR3 length equals 15 residues.

The sequence was obtained from a woman between 50 and 59 years old with Graves' hyperthyroidism that later progressed to Graves' ophthalmopathy. The specimen sequenced was blood. J is TRBJ2-7 and V is TRBV10-2, with a tentative D call TRBD2 (5 bases). CDR3 amino acids: CASSLPNGEYYEQYF. The CDR3 DNA reads TGCGCCAGCAGTCTCCCAAACGGGGAATACTACGAGCAGTACTTC.